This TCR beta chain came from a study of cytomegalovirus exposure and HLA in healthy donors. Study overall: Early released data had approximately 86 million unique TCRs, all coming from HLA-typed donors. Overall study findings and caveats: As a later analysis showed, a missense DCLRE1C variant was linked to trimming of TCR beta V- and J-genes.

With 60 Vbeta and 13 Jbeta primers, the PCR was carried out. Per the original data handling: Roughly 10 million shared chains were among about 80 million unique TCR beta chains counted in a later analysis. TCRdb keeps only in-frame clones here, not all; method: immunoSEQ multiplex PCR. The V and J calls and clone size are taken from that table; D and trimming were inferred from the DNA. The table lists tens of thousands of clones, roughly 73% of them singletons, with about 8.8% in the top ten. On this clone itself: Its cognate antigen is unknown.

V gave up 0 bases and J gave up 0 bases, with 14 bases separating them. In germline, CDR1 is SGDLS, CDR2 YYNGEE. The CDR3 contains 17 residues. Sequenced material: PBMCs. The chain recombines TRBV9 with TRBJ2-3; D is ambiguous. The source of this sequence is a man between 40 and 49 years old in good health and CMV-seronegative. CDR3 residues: CASSVAYPTTSTDTQYF. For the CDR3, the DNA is TGTGCCAGCAGCGTAGCCTACCCTACGACTAGCACAGATACGCAGTATTTT.